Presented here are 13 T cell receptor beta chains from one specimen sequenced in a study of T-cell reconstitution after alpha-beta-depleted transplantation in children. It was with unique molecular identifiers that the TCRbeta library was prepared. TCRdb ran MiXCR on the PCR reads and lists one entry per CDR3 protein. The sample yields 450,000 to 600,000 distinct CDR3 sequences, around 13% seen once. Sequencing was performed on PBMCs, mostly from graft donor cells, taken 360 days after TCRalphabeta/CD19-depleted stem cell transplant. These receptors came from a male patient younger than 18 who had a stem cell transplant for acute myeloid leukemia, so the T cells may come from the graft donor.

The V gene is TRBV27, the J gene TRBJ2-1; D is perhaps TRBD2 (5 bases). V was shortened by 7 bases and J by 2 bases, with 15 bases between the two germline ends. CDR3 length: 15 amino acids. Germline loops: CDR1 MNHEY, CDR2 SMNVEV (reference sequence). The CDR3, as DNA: TGTGCCAGCACCTACCGAGCGGATCCCTACAATGAGCAGTTCTTC. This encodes CASTYRADPYNEQFF.

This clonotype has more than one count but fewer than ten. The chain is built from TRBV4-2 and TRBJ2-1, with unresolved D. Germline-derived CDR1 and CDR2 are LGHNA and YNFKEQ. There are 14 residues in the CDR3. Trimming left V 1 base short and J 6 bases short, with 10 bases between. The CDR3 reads CASSQVLSLNEQFF. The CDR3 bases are TGTGCCAGCAGCCAAGTCCTAAGTCTCAATGAGCAGTTCTTC.

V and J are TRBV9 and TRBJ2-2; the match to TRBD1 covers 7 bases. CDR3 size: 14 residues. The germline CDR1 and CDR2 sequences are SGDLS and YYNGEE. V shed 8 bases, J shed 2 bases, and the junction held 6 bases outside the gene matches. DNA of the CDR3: TGTGCCAGTTGCACAGGGGTAAACACCGGGGAGCTGTTTTTT. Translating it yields CASCTGVNTGELFF. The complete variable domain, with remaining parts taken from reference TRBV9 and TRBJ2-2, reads DSGVTQTPKHLITATGQRVTLRCSPRSGDLSVYWYQQSLDQGLQFLIQYYNGEERAKGNILERFSAQQFPDLHSELNLSSLELGDSALYFCASCTGVNTGELFFGEGSRLTVL.

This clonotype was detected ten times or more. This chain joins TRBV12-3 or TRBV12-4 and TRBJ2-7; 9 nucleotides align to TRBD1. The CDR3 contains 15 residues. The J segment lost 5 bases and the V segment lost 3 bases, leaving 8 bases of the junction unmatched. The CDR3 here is CASSFDRQGDHEQYF. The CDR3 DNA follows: TGTGCCAGCAGTTTTGACCGACAGGGGGACCACGAGCAGTACTTC.

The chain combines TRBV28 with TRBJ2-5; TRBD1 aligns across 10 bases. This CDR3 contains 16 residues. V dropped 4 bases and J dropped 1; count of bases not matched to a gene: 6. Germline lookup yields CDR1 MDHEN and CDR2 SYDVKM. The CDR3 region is CASSSPGTGVQETQYF. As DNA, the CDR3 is TGTGCCAGCAGTTCCCCCGGGACAGGGGTCCAAGAGACCCAGTACTTC.

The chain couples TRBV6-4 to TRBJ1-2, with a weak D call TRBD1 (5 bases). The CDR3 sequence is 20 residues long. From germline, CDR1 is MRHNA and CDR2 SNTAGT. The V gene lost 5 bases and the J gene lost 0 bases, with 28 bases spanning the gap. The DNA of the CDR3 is TGTGCCAGCAGTCGACGGGACGGGCCCGCCCTCGGGACTACTAACTATGGCTACACCTTC. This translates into CASSRRDGPALGTTNYGYTF.

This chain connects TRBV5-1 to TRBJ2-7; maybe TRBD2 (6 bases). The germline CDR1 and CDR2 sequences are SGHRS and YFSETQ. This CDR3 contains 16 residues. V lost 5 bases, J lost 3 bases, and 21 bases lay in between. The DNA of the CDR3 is TGCGCCAGCAGTCTGGGTAGCGGACGCGACCTCTACGAGCAGTACTTC. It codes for CASSLGSGRDLYEQYF.

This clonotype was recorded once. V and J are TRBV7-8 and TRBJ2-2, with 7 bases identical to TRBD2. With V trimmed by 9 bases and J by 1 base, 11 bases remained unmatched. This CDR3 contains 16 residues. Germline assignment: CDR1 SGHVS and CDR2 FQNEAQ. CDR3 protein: CARPTLAVENTGELFF. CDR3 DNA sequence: TGTGCCAGGCCAACCCTAGCGGTGGAGAACACCGGGGAGCTGTTTTTT.

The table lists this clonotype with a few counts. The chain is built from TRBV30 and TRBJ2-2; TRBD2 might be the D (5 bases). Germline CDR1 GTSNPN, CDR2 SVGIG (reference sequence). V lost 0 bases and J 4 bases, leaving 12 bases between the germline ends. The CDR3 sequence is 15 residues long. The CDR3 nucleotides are TGTGCCTGGAGTGTACTCCCTAGCAGCACCGGGGAGCTGTTTTTT. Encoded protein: CAWSVLPSSTGELFF.

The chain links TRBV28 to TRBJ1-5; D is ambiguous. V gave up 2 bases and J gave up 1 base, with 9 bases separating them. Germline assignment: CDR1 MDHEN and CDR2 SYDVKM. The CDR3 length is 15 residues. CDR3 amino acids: CASSLVGRSNQPQHF. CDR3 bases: TGTGCCAGCAGTTTAGTGGGTCGGAGCAATCAGCCCCAGCATTTT.

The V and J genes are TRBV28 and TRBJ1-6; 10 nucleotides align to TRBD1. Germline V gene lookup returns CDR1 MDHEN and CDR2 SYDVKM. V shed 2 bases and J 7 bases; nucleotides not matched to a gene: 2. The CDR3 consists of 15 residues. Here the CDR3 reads CASSLVGQGNSPLHF. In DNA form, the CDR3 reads TGTGCCAGCAGTTTAGTGGGACAGGGGAATTCACCCCTCCACTTT.

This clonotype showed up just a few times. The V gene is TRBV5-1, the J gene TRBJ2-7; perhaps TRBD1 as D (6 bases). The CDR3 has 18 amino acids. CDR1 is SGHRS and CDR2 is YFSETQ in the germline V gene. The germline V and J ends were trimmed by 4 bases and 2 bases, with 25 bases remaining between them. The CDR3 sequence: CASSLVGTPRVVPYEQYF. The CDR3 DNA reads TGCGCCAGCAGCCTAGTCGGGACACCTAGGGTAGTCCCCTACGAGCAGTACTTC.

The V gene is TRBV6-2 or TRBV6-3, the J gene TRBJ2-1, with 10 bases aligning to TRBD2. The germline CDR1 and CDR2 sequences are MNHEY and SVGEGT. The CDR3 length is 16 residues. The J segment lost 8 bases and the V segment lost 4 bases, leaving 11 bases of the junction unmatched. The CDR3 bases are TGTGCCAGCAGTTGGGGGTCTAGCGGGAGAATCGATGAGCAGTTCTTC. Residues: CASSWGSSGRIDEQFF.